Each of the 24 T cell receptor beta chains below was sequenced from the same sample in a study of human T cells and chemical hapten exposure. One entry per CDR3 protein, called by TCRdb with MiXCR from the RACE reads. The sample has some 65,000 distinct CDR3 sequences; 6% to 7% are singletons. The time point denotes: healthy volunteer bleed at 6 weeks. Extraction of total RNA was performed on unfractionated whole blood. The sample taken for sequencing was whole blood. These receptors were taken from a female donor in good health. Some clones in this sample may be carry-over from other donors' samples.

This clonotype was counted many times. The V call is TRBV2, the J call TRBJ1-1; D is undetermined. Germline CDR1 reads SNHLY; CDR2 reads FYNNEI. CDR3 length: 12 amino acids. Trimming left V 9 bases short and J 0 bases short, with 8 bases between. DNA of the CDR3: TGTGCCAGTTTACTCATGAACACTGAAGCTTTCTTT. This gives the protein CASLLMNTEAFF.

This clonotype appeared many times. The rearrangement uses TRBV6-6 and TRBJ2-1; no clear D. There are 14 residues in the CDR3. V dropped 6 bases and J dropped 4 bases, with 13 bases sitting between them. CDR1 is MNHNY, CDR2 SVGAGI, per germline (reference sequence). CDR3 region: CASSPPQPYNEQFF. The CDR3 DNA follows: TGTGCCAGCAGCCCGCCACAGCCATACAATGAGCAGTTCTTC.

This clonotype was counted at least ten times. CDR3 loop: CASSRGRVVNEQFF. CDR3 bases: TGTGCCAGCAGTCGCGGGAGGGTAGTAAATGAGCAGTTCTTC. This sequence joins TRBV14 and TRBJ2-1; 9 bases are a match to TRBD2. The length of the CDR3 is 14 residues. V was clipped by 6 bases and J by 7 bases; unmatched bases: 7. The germline CDR1 and CDR2 sequences are SGHDN and FVKESK. Full variable domain (rest looked up from reference TRBV14 and TRBJ2-1): EAGVTQFPSHSVIEKGQTVTLRCDPISGHDNLYWYRRVMGKEIKFLLHFVKESKQDESGMPNNRFLAERTGGTYSTLKVQPAELEDSGVYFCASSRGRVVNEQFFGPGTRLTVL.

This clonotype was picked up a small number of times. This chain connects TRBV24-1 to TRBJ2-3, with D possibly TRBD1 on 8 matching bases. Deletions cut 3 bases from V and 6 bases from J, with 24 bases between. CDR1 KGHDR and CDR2 SFDVKD come from the germline V gene. The CDR3 runs 18 residues. CDR3 amino acids: CATSDPLAGTGLDDTQYF. CDR3 nucleotide sequence: TGTGCCACCAGTGATCCCCTTGCCGGGACAGGACTAGATGATACGCAGTATTTT.

This clonotype was detected a few times. This chain links TRBV7-2 with TRBJ2-7, with a weak D call TRBD2 (6 bases). The germline gives CDR1 SGHTA, CDR2 FQGNSA. The V end was cut by 1 base, the J end by 6 bases, with 16 bases between. This CDR3 contains 15 residues. The CDR3 DNA reads TGTGCCAGCAGCTTAGAGGCGGGACTCTTCTCCGAGCAGTACTTC. This gives the protein CASSLEAGLFSEQYF. Full variable domain (rest looked up from reference TRBV7-2 and TRBJ2-7): GAGVSQSPSNKVTEKGKDVELRCDPISGHTALYWYRQSLGQGLEFLIYFQGNSAPDKSGLPSDRFSAERTGGSVSTLTIQRTQQEDSAVYLCASSLEAGLFSEQYFGPGTRLTVT.

The chain links TRBV27 to TRBJ2-7, with 9 bases fitting TRBD2. The CDR3 contains 17 residues. After removal of 4 bases from V and 1 base from J, the junction contained 11 bases not matched to a gene. From germline, CDR1 is MNHEY and CDR2 SMNVEV (reference sequence). The CDR3 coding sequence is TGTGCCAGCAGTTGGGCGGGAGGGCCGAAAGAATCCTACGAGCAGTACTTC. Translating gives CASSWAGGPKESYEQYF.

This clonotype was seen ten or more times. V and J are TRBV28 and TRBJ2-5, with D possibly being TRBD1 or TRBD2 (5 bases each). There are 15 residues in the CDR3. Germline V gene sequence: CDR1 MDHEN, CDR2 SYDVKM. Trimming left V 2 bases short and J 4 bases short, with 14 bases between. CDR3 in amino acids: CASSLKGPGIETQYF. The CDR3 nucleotides are TGTGCCAGCAGTTTAAAGGGACCGGGGATAGAGACCCAGTACTTC.

This clonotype was seen a handful of times. This CDR3 is CASSLGVVSGANVLTF. Written as DNA, the CDR3 is TGTGCCAGCAGCTTGGGGGTCGTCTCTGGGGCCAACGTCCTGACTTTC. The chain has TRBV5-6 and TRBJ2-6; no reliable D call. This CDR3 region has 16 residues. V was cut by 0 bases and J by 0 bases, with 7 bases left in between. Germline values: CDR1 SGHDT, CDR2 YYEEEE.

This clonotype has more than one count but fewer than ten. This chain links TRBV28 with TRBJ2-7, with 7 positions matching TRBD2. CDR3 length: 13 amino acids. In germline, CDR1 is MDHEN, CDR2 SYDVKM. After removal of 6 bases from V and 2 bases from J, the junction contained 4 bases not matched to a gene. The CDR3 here is CASSEGTTYEQYF. CDR3 in DNA: TGTGCCAGCAGCGAGGGGACTACCTACGAGCAGTACTTC.

In its sample, this clonotype was seen a few times. The rearrangement links TRBV7-2 to TRBJ2-3; TRBD2 might be the D (6 bases). Germline CDR1 and CDR2: SGHTA and FQGNSA. Trimming left V 5 bases short and J 1 base short, with 13 bases between. The CDR3 totals 15 residues. CDR3 amino acids: CASSPNGGGTDTQYF. The CDR3 region has the DNA TGTGCCAGCAGCCCTAACGGGGGTGGCACAGATACGCAGTATTTT.

This clonotype occurred many times. The chain is built from TRBV29-1 and TRBJ1-3, with D unclear. This CDR3 has 12 amino acids. CDR1 and CDR2 from the germline V gene are SQVTM and ANQGSEA. Trimming took off 1 base at V and 3 bases at J, with 4 bases between the two ends. CDR3 sequence reads: CSVEGGGNTIYF. CDR3 coding DNA: TGCAGCGTTGAAGGTGGTGGAAACACCATATATTTT. Together with reference TRBV29-1 and TRBJ1-3, the CDR3 gives the full variable domain: SAVISQKPSRDICQRGTSLTIQCQVDSQVTMMFWYRQQPGQSLTLIATANQGSEATYESGFVIDKFPISRPNLTFSTLTVSNMSPEDSSIYLCSVEGGGNTIYFGEGSWLTVV.

The chain recombines TRBV28 with TRBJ2-3, with 9 bases lining up with TRBD2. The ends lost 4 bases at V and 5 bases at J; junction bases unmatched: 7. From germline, CDR1 is MDHEN and CDR2 SYDVKM. CDR3 length: 15 residues. The CDR3: CASSSIAGVVDTQYF. The CDR3 DNA reads as TGTGCCAGCAGTTCCATAGCGGGAGTGGTAGATACGCAGTATTTT.

In its sample, this clonotype was seen many times. The chain uses TRBV6-1 and TRBJ1-5; D unresolved. The CDR3 is 15 amino acids. Between the trimmed V and J ends, which lost 0 bases and 5 bases, there was a span of 11 bases. The germline gives CDR1 MNHNS, CDR2 SASEGT. Here the CDR3 reads CASSEAAGSYQPQHF. CDR3 nucleotides: TGTGCCAGCAGTGAAGCTGCCGGGTCTTATCAGCCCCAGCATTTT.

The chain links TRBV28 to TRBJ2-7; no firm D call. CDR3 length: 15 amino acids. Trimming left V 2 bases short and J 2 bases short, with 13 bases between. From germline, CDR1 is MDHEN and CDR2 SYDVKM. The CDR3 region has the DNA TGTGCCAGCAGTTTAGGAGTAACCATTGCCTACGAGCAGTACTTC. It codes for CASSLGVTIAYEQYF. Looking up the rest from reference TRBV28 and TRBJ2-7 gives the full variable domain: DVKVTQSSRYLVKRTGEKVFLECVQDMDHENMFWYRQDPGLGLRLIYFSYDVKMKEKGDIPEGYSVSREKKERFSLILESASTNQTSMYLCASSLGVTIAYEQYFGPGTRLTVT.

This clonotype occurred many times. The V call is TRBV3-1, the J call TRBJ1-5; 7 bases line up with TRBD1. The length of the CDR3 is 13 residues. V was clipped by 3 bases and J by 5 bases; unmatched bases: 1. The germline CDR1 and CDR2 sequences are LGHDT and YNNKEL (reference sequence). Written as DNA, the CDR3 is TGTGCCAGCAGCCAGACAGGGTATCAGCCCCAGCATTTT. It specifies CASSQTGYQPQHF.

The chain couples TRBV24-1 to TRBJ2-7; 9 nucleotides agree with TRBD1. There are 16 residues in the CDR3. Germline V lookup: CDR1 KGHDR, CDR2 SFDVKD. V shed 4 bases, J shed 7 bases, and the junction held 13 bases outside the gene matches. The CDR3 here is CATSDTSGQGLREQYF. Here the CDR3 DNA reads TGTGCCACCAGTGACACATCGGGACAGGGCCTTAGAGAGCAGTACTTC.

The chain combines TRBV10-3 with TRBJ2-4, with 9 positions matching TRBD2. The CDR3 is made up of 19 amino acids. V was pared by 6 bases and J by 0 bases, with 15 bases of the junction left unmatched. The germline gives CDR1 ENHRY, CDR2 SYGVKD. CDR3 bases: TGTGCCATCAGCACACAGGGGTTCCTAGCGGGAAGAGCCAAAAACATTCAGTACTTC. Amino acid sequence: CAISTQGFLAGRAKNIQYF.

The chain has TRBV12-5 and TRBJ1-5, with a weak D call TRBD1 (5 bases). This CDR3 is 14 amino acids long. The germline CDR1 and CDR2 sequences are LGHNT and FRNRAP. Trimming pared 0 bases from V and 7 bases from J, leaving 10 bases between. CDR3 protein: CASGLVPGGQPQHF. As DNA, the CDR3 is TGTGCTAGTGGTTTGGTACCGGGGGGGCAGCCCCAGCATTTT.

This clonotype was detected a few times. V usage is TRBV7-9 and J usage is TRBJ1-6; no clear D. The CDR3 has 12 residues. Germline values: CDR1 SEHNR, CDR2 FQNEAQ (reference sequence). V shed 5 bases and J shed 6 bases, with 5 bases lying between them. CDR3 in amino acids: CASSRVNSPLHF. In DNA, the CDR3 is TGTGCCAGCAGCCGGGTTAATTCACCCCTCCACTTT.

In this sample, this clonotype turned up many times. The rearrangement links TRBV27 to TRBJ2-1; D may correspond to TRBD1 or TRBD2 (5 bases each). Germline lookup yields CDR1 MNHEY and CDR2 SMNVEV (reference sequence). The CDR3 is made up of 16 amino acids. Trimming stripped 5 bases from V and 9 bases from J, with 23 bases between. CDR3 loop: CASSRISGAGPGEQFF. CDR3 coding DNA: TGTGCCAGCAGTCGCATATCCGGGGCAGGGCCAGGTGAGCAGTTCTTC.

To note about this clonotype: A much larger clone differs by one base, so this may be a read error. This chain joins TRBV2 and TRBJ2-3; D not certain. CDR3 size: 13 residues. Germline CDR1 reads SNHLY; CDR2 reads FYNNEI. Trimming stripped 1 base from V and 5 bases from J, with 7 bases between. The CDR3 is CASSEGERDTQYF. The CDR3 region has the DNA TGTGCCAGCAGTGAAGGAGAGCGAGATACGCAGTATTTT. The variable domain in full, with the rest retrieved from reference TRBV2 and TRBJ2-3, is EPEVTQTPSHQVTQMGQEVILRCVPISNHLYFYWYRQILGQKVEFLVSFYNNEISEKSEIFDDQFSVERPDGSNFTLKIRSTKLEDSAMYFCASSEGERDTQYFGPGTRLTVL.

This clonotype was found many times. The V call is TRBV9, the J call TRBJ2-6; the D gene is possibly TRBD1 (5 bases). CDR1 is SGDLS and CDR2 is YYNGEE in the germline V gene. CDR3 length equals 16 residues. Trimming shortened V by 3 bases and J by 0 bases, and 10 bases separated the two germline ends. This CDR3 is CASSARQSSGANVLTF. The CDR3 coding sequence is TGTGCCAGCAGCGCCAGACAGAGCTCTGGGGCCAACGTCCTGACTTTC.

The rearrangement uses TRBV19 and TRBJ1-5, with D possibly TRBD1 on 6 matching bases. V lost 0 bases and J 6 bases, leaving 12 bases between the germline ends. CDR1 and CDR2 from the germline V gene are LNHDA and SQIVND (reference sequence). CDR3 length equals 15 residues. The CDR3 bases are TGTGCCAGTAGTATAGACTGGGGGGCTGGTCAGCCCCAGCATTTT. This encodes CASSIDWGAGQPQHF.

This clonotype has at least ten counts. The V call is TRBV12-5, the J call TRBJ1-3, with D uncertain. This CDR3 region has 19 residues. The V end lost 2 bases, the J end lost 0 bases, and 20 bases lay between the germline ends. Germline V CDR1 and CDR2: LGHNT, FRNRAP. The CDR3 loop is CASGLTRGGVLLSGNTIYF. The CDR3 nucleotides are TGTGCTAGTGGTTTGACGAGAGGTGGCGTCCTCCTCTCTGGAAACACCATATATTTT.